This T cell receptor (beta chain) comes out of a study of T cell changes during pregnancy in multiple sclerosis. Some clones are missing from TCRdb's copy, which holds only in-frame ones; the method was immunoSEQ multiplex PCR. Seen here are roughly 100,000 clones, about 90% observed once, and the top ten hold about 1.5%. The CDR3 is 14 residues long. Germline loops: CDR1 SEHNR, CDR2 FQNEAQ (reference sequence). Between the trimmed V and J ends, which lost 5 bases and 7 bases, there was a span of 14 bases. This specimen consisted of peripheral blood, obtained before pregnancy. The V and J genes are TRBV7-9 and TRBJ2-2, with D uncertain. This clonotype originated in a female donor with multiple sclerosis, enrolled in a pregnancy study. The CDR3 region has the DNA TGTGCCAGCAGCCCGTTCCTTTGGCTCGGGGAGCTGTTTTTT. Translating it yields CASSPFLWLGELFF.